The 5 T cell receptor beta chains reported below all come from one sample, sequenced in a study of T cell repertoires in cytomegalovirus infection. TCRdb used MiXCR to reprocess the reads, holding one entry per CDR3 protein. This table has around 750,000 distinct CDR3 sequences, around a third appearing once. Their target antigens are unknown. This specimen consisted of cultured CD8+ T cells from PBMCs, obtained from culture after CMV antigen stimulation. The receptors were gathered from a human donor in good health (CMV status not recorded). Some clones in this sample may be carry-over from other donors' samples.

This clonotype was seen repeatedly, ten times or more. The chain has TRBV7-8 and TRBJ2-3; D is undetermined. From germline, CDR1 is SGHVS and CDR2 FQNEAQ. This CDR3 region has 17 residues. V was clipped by 6 bases and J by 4 bases, with 23 bases between them. The CDR3, as DNA: TGTGCCAGCAGTCTCATAGACCGTAGGGAAACGGCAGATACGCAGTATTTT. Its protein is CASSLIDRRETADTQYF. Complete variable domain (other parts from reference TRBV7-8 and TRBJ2-3): GAGVSQSPRYKVAKRGQDVALRCDPISGHVSLFWYQQALGQGPEFLTYFQNEAQLDKSGLPSDRFFAERPEGSVSTLKIQRTQQEDSAVYLCASSLIDRRETADTQYFGPGTRLTVL.

This clonotype came up many times. The chain joins TRBV7-6 to TRBJ2-6, with 10 bases matching TRBD1. Per germline, CDR1 SGHVS and CDR2 FNYEAQ. This CDR3 region has 16 residues. Germline trimming cut 10 bases from V and 2 bases from J; bases unmatched to any gene: 8. CDR3 DNA: TGTGCCATCCGGGACAGGGGATATCCTGGGGCCAACGTCCTGACTTTC. Translated: CAIRDRGYPGANVLTF.

The chain uses TRBV20-1 and TRBJ2-4; 7 positions match TRBD1. V trimming: 0 bases; J trimming: 8 bases; junction bases outside the gene matches: 10. This CDR3 region has 15 residues. Germline loops: CDR1 DFQATT, CDR2 SNEGSKA (reference sequence). The CDR3 DNA sequence: TGCAGTGCTAGAGATATGGACAGGCCAGGGGACATTCAGTACTTC. It encodes CSARDMDRPGDIQYF.

The chain combines TRBV7-9 with TRBJ2-1, with D possibly being TRBD1 (6 bases). This CDR3 has 15 residues. Germline-derived CDR1 and CDR2 are SEHNR and FQNEAQ (reference sequence). V was pared by 6 bases and J by 4 bases, with 16 bases between. CDR3 residues: CASSPLRDKYNEQFF. Written as DNA, the CDR3 is TGTGCCAGCAGTCCTCTTCGGGACAAATACAATGAGCAGTTCTTC.

This chain joins TRBV18 and TRBJ1-4; D gene ambiguous. This CDR3 comprises 16 residues. Germline CDR1 reads KGHSH; CDR2 reads LQKENI. V shed 8 bases and J shed 5 bases, with 21 bases lying between them. The chain's CDR3 is CASALTDGDRNEKLFF. The DNA of the CDR3 is TGTGCCAGCGCATTAACCGACGGGGATAGGAATGAAAAACTGTTTTTT. Supplemented by reference TRBV18 and TRBJ1-4, the full variable domain reads NAGVMQNPRHLVRRRGQEARLRCSPMKGHSHVYWYRQLPEEGLKFMVYLQKENIIDESGMPKERFSAEFPKEGPSILRIQQVVRGDSAAYFCASALTDGDRNEKLFFGSGTQLSVL.